The sequence of this T cell receptor beta chain was determined in a study of blood T cell repertoires in COVID-19. For the study at large: Sites in the United States, Italy and Spain provided acute and convalescent COVID-19 samples. PBMCs, B-cell-depleted T cells, or T cells were the source of the cDNA or gDNA that made up the material.

Original processing methods: Reference gene primer amplification gave estimated nucleated cell counts. Generated by immunoSEQ multiplex PCR, the TCRdb table keeps only in-frame clones and is missing some. From that table come the V and J calls and clone size; the DNA was used to work out D and trimming. Of 95,000 to 110,000 clones in the sample, 60% to 85% are singletons; the top ten hold 4% to 4.5%. There are 15 residues in the CDR3. Germline CDR1 MNHEY, CDR2 SVGAGI. The ends were cut back, 8 bases at V and 2 bases at J, with 16 bases in the middle. Sequencing was done on a sample of peripheral blood. This chain links TRBV6-5 with TRBJ1-5, with TRBD1 as a possible D gene (5 bases). This receptor was obtained from a man in his 70s with acute or convalescent COVID-19. CDR3 sequence (DNA): TGTGCCAGCCCCTTCGGGGGTACTGGCAATCAGCCCCAGCATTTT. The encoded protein is CASPFGGTGNQPQHF.